The rows below give T cell receptor beta chains drawn from one sample of a study of technical replicates of blood from several donors. Only in-frame clones appear in the TCRdb table, and some are missing; sequencing was by immunoSEQ multiplex PCR. Found here are 100,000 or so clones, about 94% of them singletons; the top ten hold 0.24%. Sequenced sample: T cells isolated from PBMCs. The receptors originated from a human donor in good health. Each CDR3 is given with its conserved first and last residue. The D gene is left open where the match is weak. Clone size, where shown, is once, few, many, or a class for clones that have expanded.

D,V,J,size,DNA,CDR3
TRBD1,TRBV7-9,TRBJ2-3,once,TGTGCCAGCAGCACACCGGGACAGGAAGATACGCAGTATTTT,CASSTPGQEDTQYF
TRBD1,TRBV11-2,TRBJ1-5,-,TGTGCCAGCAGCTCCCAAGACAGGGGTGATCAGCCCCAGCATTTT,CASSSQDRGDQPQHF
TRBD1,TRBV6-5,TRBJ2-2,once,TGTGCCAGCAGACGGGGACAGGGTATCGGGGAGCTGTTTTTT,CASRRGQGIGELFF
-,TRBV27,TRBJ1-1,-,TGTGCCAGCAGTTTATTGGCGAACACTGAAGCTTTCTTT,CASSLLANTEAFF
TRBD1,TRBV28,TRBJ2-7,-,TGTGCCAGCAGAGGACAGGGCACCTACGAGCAGTACTTC,CASRGQGTYEQYF
-,TRBV7-9,TRBJ1-6,-,TGTGCCAGCAACTTACAGGGATCTAATTCACCCCTCCACTTT,CASNLQGSNSPLHF
-,TRBV6-1,TRBJ2-1,-,TGTGCCAGCAGTGAACACGGCGGGTCCTACAATGAGCAGTTCTTC,CASSEHGGSYNEQFF
-,TRBV5-8,TRBJ2-5,-,TGTGCCAGCAGCCGGACCGGGACTTACCGGGAGACCCAGTACTTC,CASSRTGTYRETQYF
TRBD2,TRBV7-6,TRBJ2-5,-,TGTGCCAGCAGCCTCACTGGACTAGCGGGGGCCCTGGGGGAGACCCAGTACTTC,CASSLTGLAGALGETQYF
TRBD1,TRBV13,TRBJ1-1,-,TGTGCCACCTCGGGACAGCTGAACACTGAAGCTTTCTTT,CATSGQLNTEAFF
-,TRBV11-1,TRBJ1-3,-,TGTGCCAGCAGCGGTATGTGGGGCGCTGGAAACACCATATATTTT,CASSGMWGAGNTIYF
-,TRBV7-9,TRBJ1-1,-,TGTGCCAGCAGCTTCCGACAGGAGGCAGCTTTCTTT,CASSFRQEAAFF
TRBD2,TRBV10-3,TRBJ2-5,-,TGTGCCATCAGTGAAGGGCGCGTCGGGGAGGGTCGGGAGACCCAGTACTTC,CAISEGRVGEGRETQYF
TRBD2,TRBV15,TRBJ2-1,-,TGTGCCACCAGCAGAGATTTAGCGGGGGGGGTAAATGAGCAGTTCTTC,CATSRDLAGGVNEQFF
-,TRBV7-9,TRBJ1-1,-,TGTGCCAGCAGCTCGGGTTGGAGCACTGAAGCTTTCTTT,CASSSGWSTEAFF
-,TRBV28,TRBJ2-7,-,TGTGCCAGCAGTTTATTGGGACAAAACGAGCAGTACTTC,CASSLLGQNEQYF
TRBD2,TRBV28,TRBJ2-3,-,TGTGCCAGCAGCATCCTCACTAGCGGTAGAGATACGCAGTATTTT,CASSILTSGRDTQYF
TRBD2,TRBV6-6,TRBJ2-6,-,TGTGCCAGCAGCCCTCTAGCGGCGAGAGGGGCCAACGTCCTGACTTTC,CASSPLAARGANVLTF
-,TRBV10-1,TRBJ1-2,-,TGCGCCAGCAGTGACGGGGATAACTATGGCTACACCTTC,CASSDGDNYGYTF
-,TRBV5-1,TRBJ1-1,-,TGCGCCAGCAGCTTTTATAACAGCCCGAACACTGAAGCTTTCTTT,CASSFYNSPNTEAFF
TRBD1,TRBV10-3,TRBJ1-1,-,TGTGCCATGACAGGGGGCATGAACACTGAAGCTTTCTTT,CAMTGGMNTEAFF
TRBD1,TRBV18,TRBJ1-1,-,TGTGCCAGCTCACCAGACAGGGGGTACACTGAAGCTTTCTTT,CASSPDRGYTEAFF
TRBD1,TRBV7-9,TRBJ1-4,-,TGTGCCAGCAGCATACCACATATAGGGGGCAAACGTAATGAAAAACTGTTTTTT,CASSIPHIGGKRNEKLFF
-,TRBV6-4,TRBJ2-7,-,TGTGCCAGCACCGACACCTCCTACGAGCAGTACTTC,CASTDTSYEQYF
-,TRBV5-1,TRBJ2-7,-,TGCGCCAGCAGCTCCTACCAGGGATACGAGCAGTACTTC,CASSSYQGYEQYF
-,TRBV2,TRBJ1-6,-,TGTGCCAGCAAAGAGACCACGACAAGTAATTCACCCCTCCACTTT,CASKETTTSNSPLHF
TRBD1,TRBV6-1,TRBJ2-1,-,TGTGCCAGTAAGGAGAGGGGGACAGGGGGCTATGAGCAGTTCTTC,CASKERGTGGYEQFF
-,TRBV27,TRBJ1-1,-,TGTGCCAGCAGTTTACGACAGAACACTGAAGCTTTCTTT,CASSLRQNTEAFF
-,TRBV6-4,TRBJ2-2,once,TGTGCCAGCCGCGCGGGGCCGAACACCGGGGAGCTGTTTTTT,CASRAGPNTGELFF
TRBD1,TRBV6-1,TRBJ1-2,once,TGTGCCAGCAGGGCCGGGACAGGGAATGGCTACACCTTC,CASRAGTGNGYTF
TRBD1,TRBV6-6,TRBJ1-1,-,TGTGCCAGCAGTTACCCCGGGACAGGGCCAAACACTGAAGCTTTCTTT,CASSYPGTGPNTEAFF
-,TRBV6-9,TRBJ2-1,-,TGTGCCAGAAGGACTGACAATGAGCAGTTCTTC,CARRTDNEQFF
-,TRBV28,TRBJ1-2,-,TGTGCCAGCAGTTTATACGACAGTTGGGATGGCTACACCTTC,CASSLYDSWDGYTF
TRBD1,TRBV18,TRBJ2-7,-,TGTGCCAGCTCACCACCCTCGGGACAGCTCTACGAGCAGTACTTC,CASSPPSGQLYEQYF
-,TRBV11-2,TRBJ1-2,-,TGTGCCAGCAGCTCCGGGACCGGGACAAACTATGGCTACACCTTC,CASSSGTGTNYGYTF
TRBD1,TRBV19,TRBJ1-1,-,TGTGCCAGTAGTATGGACTCGACAGGGATGAACACTGAAGCTTTCTTT,CASSMDSTGMNTEAFF